This TCR beta chain was identified in a study of CD8+ T cells in alopecia areata (dated by TCRdb to 2016 to 2019). About the full investigation: The treated patients took part in an open-label pilot trial in which moderate-to-severe alopecia areata was treated with oral tofacitinib at 5 to 10 mg twice daily. Patients received tofacitinib for 6 to 18 months and were then followed off drug for 6 months to check for delayed response and recurrence. The SALT score, which quantifies the percentage of affected scalp surface area, was used to measure disease severity in treated patients. To study T cell clonal expansion in alopecia areata, the researchers applied high-throughput TCRbeta sequencing to both the C3H/HeJ mouse model and human patients. Scalp tissue and sorted CD4+ and CD8+ peripheral blood T cells from patchy and totalis/universalis alopecia areata patients and from healthy controls were covered by human TCRbeta sequencing. Biopsies were taken from tofacitinib-treated patients at baseline and again at 4 and 24 weeks into treatment, and several of those patients also had a later scalp biopsy. Scalp clonality was compared across normal scalp (n=4), patchy alopecia areata scalp (n=8), and alopecia totalis/universalis scalp (n=8). RNA was extracted with the PAXgene miRNA kit for fixed scalp, the miRNeasy kit for PBMCs, and the RNeasy kit for mouse skin. TCRbeta CDR3 regions were amplified by immunoSEQ multiplex PCR with 35 Vbeta forward and 13 Jbeta reverse primers. Broader findings and caveats from the paper: Many expanded lesional clones persisted in scalp and blood during tofacitinib treatment, which may partly explain relapse after stopping treatment. Unlike mouse skin, where gammadelta T cells dominate, normal human skin contains resident alphabeta T cells that get sequenced too, which complicates analysis of the scalp TCR repertoire. Because the treated cohort was small and had just a single nonresponder, larger studies are needed to establish links between baseline CD8+ expansion and response. Compared with normal scalp, lesional scalp had higher clonality and more expanded CD8+ clones, particularly in alopecia totalis/universalis, a pattern that suggests antigenic drive. With tofacitinib, both scalp clonality and the number of expanded CD8+ clones among the top 100 scalp clones went down significantly. TCR sequences shared between patients were less clear than in mice, possibly partly because of HLA diversity in the patient population.

According to the study, the label for this sample's treatment or condition signals: oral pan-JAK inhibitor, 5-10 mg twice daily. Peripheral blood and lesional scalp punch biopsies were obtained from patients with alopecia areata. After PBMCs were isolated by density centrifugation and stained for CD3, CD4 and CD8, a FACSAria was used to sort CD4+ and CD8+ T cells. Of note for this clone: The antigen this receptor binds is unknown. Nothing much larger sits one base from this clone, and base qualities are not available.

Library preparation used the immunoSEQ multiplex PCR assay. RNA was extracted from all samples and reverse transcribed into cDNA, which served as template for TCR sequencing. SuperScript III was used for first-strand cDNA synthesis, primed with a 2:1 mix of oligo-dT and random hexamers. A synthetic immune receptor repertoire was used to measure amplification bias, and any remaining bias was corrected computationally. The authors processed their data as follows. Raw reads were preprocessed for error removal, and CDR3 was defined according to IMGT conventions as running from the conserved cysteine to phenylalanine. Clonality was computed by normalizing Shannon entropy by log2 of the number of productive unique TCRs and subtracting the result from 1. CD4 or CD8 identity of scalp clones was inferred by cross-referencing scalp TCRbeta sequences with sorted blood CD4 and CD8 repertoires. The table comes from immuneACCESS by way of TCRdb, which keeps in-frame sequences with V and J called. Part of the clones is missing from these tables; in studies checked, under half for an unresolved V gene and the rest for unknown reasons. The DNA gave D and trimming, while V, J and clone size come from that table. The sample has a few hundred thousand clones on record, around 65% of them singletons. Roughly 1.2% of the sample belongs to the ten largest clones.

Inclusive of the bounding cysteine and phenylalanine, the CDR3 is 14 residues long. The only DNA kept is the CDR3, 42 bases in frame from the first base. V and J lose 0 bases and 9 bases, and a span of 12 bases separates them. The germline V gene supplies CDR1 WSHSY and CDR2 SAAADI. This material consisted of CD4+ T cells sorted from blood, taken around week 46, from a patient treated with tofacitinib. The receptor's source is a human donor with alopecia areata. The sequence is built from TRBV10-2 and TRBJ1-5, with the identity of the D gene unclear. The CDR3 sequence is CASSESRVNVPQHF. The bases read TGCGCCAGCAGTGAGTCTAGGGTAAATGTGCCCCAGCATTTT.